Shown below are 31 T cell receptor beta chains from a single sample sequenced in a study of cytomegalovirus exposure and HLA in healthy donors. The PCR employed 60 Vbeta primers together with 13 Jbeta primers. The data were produced by immunoSEQ multiplex PCR, yet TCRdb's version contains in-frame clones alone and is incomplete. This sample's clone table lists roughly 40,000 clones. The specimen was PBMCs. The receptors shown here come from a male donor in good health and CMV-seronegative.

This chain connects TRBV7-2 to TRBJ1-5; D is perhaps TRBD1 (6 bases). V was trimmed by 5 bases and J by 9 bases, leaving 20 bases between them. The CDR3 is 15 residues long. Germline-derived CDR1 and CDR2 are SGHTA and FQGNSA. CDR3 in amino acids: CASSQNGQSLTPQHF. In nucleotides, the CDR3 is TGTGCCAGCAGCCAAAACGGACAGAGCCTAACGCCCCAGCATTTT.

V and J are TRBV6-1 and TRBJ1-2; TRBD1 aligns across 7 bases. From germline, CDR1 is MNHNS and CDR2 SASEGT. Trimming cost V 7 bases and J 7 bases; bases outside gene matches: 9. This CDR3 is 13 amino acids long. CDR3 sequence: CASKVGQEGGYTF. DNA for the CDR3: TGTGCCAGCAAAGTCGGACAGGAGGGTGGCTACACCTTC.

DNA for the CDR3: TGTGCCAGCAGCGTACTAGCGGGAGACGACTACAATGAGCAGTTCTTC. Protein product: CASSVLAGDDYNEQFF. The chain is built from TRBV7-9 and TRBJ2-1, with 11 positions matching TRBD2. Trimming took 5 bases from V and 3 from J; bases not matched to a gene: 6. The V gene's germline CDR1 is SEHNR and CDR2 FQNEAQ (reference sequence). This CDR3 has 16 amino acids.

This chain uses TRBV28 with TRBJ2-1; 11 bases map to TRBD2. CDR3 length: 18 residues. V lost 5 bases, J lost 2 bases, and 11 bases stayed unmatched. The germline CDR1 and CDR2 sequences are MDHEN and SYDVKM. CDR3 nucleotide sequence: TGTGCCAGCAGTGAAGGAGTAGCGGGAGGGAGGGCCTACAATGAGCAGTTCTTC. Translation gives CASSEGVAGGRAYNEQFF. Supplemented by reference TRBV28 and TRBJ2-1, the full variable domain reads DVKVTQSSRYLVKRTGEKVFLECVQDMDHENMFWYRQDPGLGLRLIYFSYDVKMKEKGDIPEGYSVSREKKERFSLILESASTNQTSMYLCASSEGVAGGRAYNEQFFGPGTRLTVL.

The chain couples TRBV2 to TRBJ2-5, with 7 bases lining up with TRBD2. Trimming at V came to 7 bases and at J to 4 bases, leaving 9 bases not matched to a gene. CDR1 and CDR2 (germline): SNHLY, FYNNEI. The CDR3 has 14 residues. The CDR3 sequence is CASTSGEGLETQYF. In DNA form, the CDR3 reads TGTGCCAGCACCAGCGGGGAGGGATTAGAGACCCAGTACTTC.

The rearrangement joins TRBV9 to TRBJ1-2, with 10 bases fitting TRBD1. CDR1 and CDR2 from the germline V gene are SGDLS and YYNGEE. V was clipped by 2 bases and J by 0 bases; unmatched bases: 7. The CDR3 is 17 residues long. The CDR3 here is CASSVDRDRGSNYGYTF. The CDR3 bases are TGTGCCAGCAGCGTGGACCGGGACAGGGGATCTAACTATGGCTACACCTTC.

This sequence joins TRBV2 and TRBJ1-5; D is unresolved. Per germline, CDR1 SNHLY and CDR2 FYNNEI. The CDR3 contains 14 residues. V was shortened by 1 base and J by 0 bases, with 4 bases between the two germline ends. The CDR3 spells CASSEVYSNQPQHF. CDR3 nucleotides: TGTGCCAGCAGTGAAGTGTATAGCAATCAGCCCCAGCATTTT.

V is TRBV28 and J is TRBJ2-3; the match to TRBD2 covers 11 bases. From germline, CDR1 is MDHEN and CDR2 SYDVKM. Trimming removed 6 bases from V and 1 base from J; junction bases left unmatched: 6. This CDR3 has 16 residues. CDR3 region: CASSMTSGARTDTQYF. As DNA, the CDR3 is TGTGCCAGCAGCATGACTAGCGGGGCCCGCACAGATACGCAGTATTTT. The complete variable domain, with remaining parts taken from reference TRBV28 and TRBJ2-3, reads DVKVTQSSRYLVKRTGEKVFLECVQDMDHENMFWYRQDPGLGLRLIYFSYDVKMKEKGDIPEGYSVSREKKERFSLILESASTNQTSMYLCASSMTSGARTDTQYFGPGTRLTVL.

The chain carries TRBV6-1 and TRBJ1-5; possible D gene TRBD1, 5 bases. CDR1 MNHNS and CDR2 SASEGT come from the germline V gene. Trimming cost V 5 bases and J 7 bases, with 12 bases left between them. The CDR3 length is 13 residues. CDR3 coding DNA: TGTGCCAGCAGTCCCGCTCGGGGGCAGCCCCAGCATTTT. This sequence encodes CASSPARGQPQHF.

The chain uses TRBV5-4 and TRBJ2-7, with a tentative D call TRBD2 (6 bases). CDR1 is SGHNT and CDR2 is YYREEE in the germline V gene (reference sequence). Trimming left V 0 bases short and J 5 bases short, with 12 bases between. The CDR3 extends over 14 amino acids. CDR3 sequence: CASSLALEGHEQYF. CDR3 bases: TGTGCCAGCAGCTTGGCCCTGGAGGGCCACGAGCAGTACTTC.

The chain employs TRBV30 and TRBJ2-2, with 7 bases identical to TRBD1. The J segment lost 1 base and the V segment lost 0 bases, leaving 2 bases of the junction unmatched. The CDR3 spans 15 residues. Germline V CDR1 and CDR2: GTSNPN, SVGIG (reference sequence). CDR3 nucleotide sequence: TGTGCCTGGAGTGTACGGGACAGGAACACCGGGGAGCTGTTTTTT. This sequence encodes CAWSVRDRNTGELFF.

The V and J genes are TRBV30 and TRBJ2-5; 7 bases align to TRBD2. The CDR3 length is 12 residues. Germline values: CDR1 GTSNPN, CDR2 SVGIG (reference sequence). V was clipped by 3 bases and J by 4 bases; unmatched bases: 2. In DNA form, the CDR3 reads TGTGCCTGGAGAGGGGAGGGAGAGACCCAGTACTTC. Its protein is CAWRGEGETQYF.

The chain employs TRBV7-9 and TRBJ2-1; TRBD2 matches 13 bases. The CDR3 runs to 15 residues. V lost 6 bases to trimming and J lost 11 bases; unmatched junction nucleotides: 10. Germline V gene sequence: CDR1 SEHNR, CDR2 FQNEAQ (reference sequence). CDR3 nucleotides: TGTGCCAGCAGACAGACTAGCGGGAGGTTCGATCAGCAGTTCTTC. Protein: CASRQTSGRFDQQFF.

V gene TRBV19 combines with J gene TRBJ1-5, with D maybe TRBD1 (5 bases). With 6 bases removed from V and 2 bases from J, the gap between germline ends came to 11 bases. CDR1 LNHDA and CDR2 SQIVND come from the germline V gene (reference sequence). CDR3 length equals 14 residues. DNA of the CDR3: TGTGCCAGTAGAAGCAGGGTCGGCAATCAGCCCCAGCATTTT. Translation: CASRSRVGNQPQHF.

The J gene is TRBJ2-7, the V gene TRBV19, with a tentative D call TRBD1 (6 bases). CDR1 and CDR2 from the germline V gene are LNHDA and SQIVND (reference sequence). The CDR3 length is 14 residues. The V gene lost 4 bases and the J gene lost 3 bases, with 13 bases spanning the gap. CDR3 coding DNA: TGTGCCAGTAGTAAGTCAGGGGCCCTCTACGAGCAGTACTTC. Its translation: CASSKSGALYEQYF.

This chain connects TRBV19 to TRBJ2-1; TRBD2 aligns across 13 bases. The V segment lost 0 bases and the J segment 5 bases; nucleotides outside the gene matches: 19. The germline V gene has CDR1 LNHDA and CDR2 SQIVND (reference sequence). The CDR3 sequence is 22 residues long. In DNA form, the CDR3 reads TGTGCCAGTAGTATAGATTCACAGGGGGCGATAGCCGGGACTAGCGGGAACAATGAGCAGTTCTTC. As protein: CASSIDSQGAIAGTSGNNEQFF.

This rearrangement joins TRBV11-2 to TRBJ2-1; no reliable D call. Germline V gene lookup returns CDR1 SGHAT and CDR2 FQNNGV. V was clipped by 7 bases and J by 9 bases, with 10 bases between them. The CDR3 has 11 residues. CDR3 coding DNA: TGTGCCAGCACCTCAGAGGCTGAGCAGTTCTTC. This translates into CASTSEAEQFF.

The chain combines TRBV7-3 with TRBJ2-2; TRBD2 matches 10 bases. The CDR3 consists of 17 residues. V shed 2 bases, J shed 0 bases, and the junction held 3 bases outside the gene matches. Germline values: CDR1 SGHTA, CDR2 FQGTGA. CDR3: CASSLPTSGPNTGELFF. The CDR3 coding sequence is TGTGCCAGCAGCTTACCGACTAGCGGGCCGAACACCGGGGAGCTGTTTTTT. The full variable domain, with the rest looked up from reference TRBV7-3 and TRBJ2-2, is GAGVSQTPSNKVTEKGKYVELRCDPISGHTALYWYRQSLGQGPEFLIYFQGTGAADDSGLPNDRFFAVRPEGSVSTLKIQRTERGDSAVYLCASSLPTSGPNTGELFFGEGSRLTVL.

DNA of the CDR3: TGTGCCAGTATGTCGCGGGTGGCCACTGAAGCTTTCTTT. Translated: CASMSRVATEAFF. This sequence joins TRBV19 and TRBJ1-1; D gene uncertain. Trimming shortened V by 7 bases and J by 4 bases, and 13 bases separated the two germline ends. The CDR3 is made up of 13 amino acids. Looked up from germline, CDR1 is LNHDA and CDR2 is SQIVND (reference sequence).

The V gene is TRBV6-6, the J gene TRBJ2-7; D is ambiguous. From germline, CDR1 is MNHNY and CDR2 SVGAGI (reference sequence). V gave up 6 bases and J gave up 7 bases, with 16 bases separating them. This CDR3 has 13 residues. In DNA, the CDR3 is TGTGCCAGCAGCTATCGAGGAAGGCGGGAGCAGTACTTC. Translation: CASSYRGRREQYF.

This chain links TRBV6-1 with TRBJ2-7, with D possibly matching TRBD1 (5 bases). Germline loops: CDR1 MNHNS, CDR2 SASEGT. The V end lost 8 bases, the J end lost 0 bases, and 14 bases lay between the germline ends. The CDR3 spans 14 residues. In nucleotides, the CDR3 is TGTGCCAGCGTGTGGACATGGAGCTCCTACGAGCAGTACTTC. Protein product: CASVWTWSSYEQYF.

This rearrangement joins TRBV5-1 to TRBJ2-7; 8 bases are shared with TRBD2. Germline assignment: CDR1 SGHRS and CDR2 YFSETQ. The V and J ends lost 4 bases and 7 bases, in that order; junction bases with no gene match: 16. The CDR3 has 16 residues. CDR3 residues: CASSRLGLAGPGEQYF. The CDR3 DNA sequence: TGCGCCAGCAGCCGACTAGGACTAGCAGGCCCTGGAGAGCAGTACTTC.

This chain uses TRBV21-1 with TRBJ2-5; the table's TRBD2 call for D was not verified on the DNA. TRBV21-1 is a documented pseudogene. CDR3 length equals 17 residues. The CDR3 protein is CASSKEVAGDPQETQYF. The CDR3 nucleotides are TGTGCCAGCAGCAAAGAGGTAGCGGGAGACCCCCAAGAGACCCAGTACTTC.

This rearrangement joins TRBV5-4 to TRBJ2-7; TRBD2 might be the D (6 bases). The CDR3 spans 13 residues. Germline CDR1 SGHNT, CDR2 YYREEE (reference sequence). Trimming shortened V by 4 bases and J by 5 bases, and 13 bases separated the two germline ends. The CDR3 DNA reads as TGTGCCAGCAGCCGGGACTCTGTCGACGAGCAGTACTTC. This sequence encodes CASSRDSVDEQYF.

The chain joins TRBV18 to TRBJ2-1, with a possible D match to TRBD2 (5 bases). CDR1 is KGHSH and CDR2 is LQKENI in the germline V gene. V lost 2 bases to trimming and J lost 8 bases, with 7 bases between them. The length of the CDR3 is 12 residues. The CDR3 DNA sequence: TGTGCCAGCTCACCAGGCGGGTATGAGCAGTTCTTC. This translates into CASSPGGYEQFF.

The CDR3 nucleotides read TGTGCCATCTCCGGGACAGGAAGCAATCAGCCCCAGCATTTT. Amino acid sequence: CAISGTGSNQPQHF. The chain carries TRBV10-3 and TRBJ1-5; 8 bases align to TRBD1. V dropped 8 bases and J dropped 1; count of bases not matched to a gene: 4. CDR1 ENHRY and CDR2 SYGVKD come from the germline V gene. This CDR3 comprises 14 residues.

The chain is built from TRBV5-4 and TRBJ2-2; 7 nucleotides align to TRBD1. Germline CDR1 is SGHNT and CDR2 is YYREEE (reference sequence). The CDR3 contains 16 residues. V trimming: 4 bases; J trimming: 2 bases; junction bases outside the gene matches: 8. The CDR3 sequence is CASSPKTGFNTGELFF. The CDR3 nucleotides read TGTGCCAGCAGCCCGAAGACAGGGTTTAACACCGGGGAGCTGTTTTTT. Based on the CDR3 plus reference TRBV5-4 and TRBJ2-2, the full variable domain is ETGVTQSPTHLIKTRGQQVTLRCSSQSGHNTVSWYQQALGQGPQFIFQYYREEENGRGNFPPRFSGLQFPNYSSELNVNALELDDSALYLCASSPKTGFNTGELFFGEGSRLTVL.

The gene calls are TRBV19 and TRBJ2-3; 12 bases are shared with TRBD2. The length of the CDR3 is 14 residues. CDR1 LNHDA and CDR2 SQIVND come from the germline V gene (reference sequence). V was pared by 10 bases and J by 2 bases, with 4 bases of the junction left unmatched. Written as DNA, the CDR3 is TGTGCCACAGGACTAGCGGGATCCACAGATACGCAGTATTTT. Amino acids: CATGLAGSTDTQYF.

The chain employs TRBV7-9 and TRBJ2-7; 9 nucleotides line up with TRBD1. V dropped 4 bases and J dropped 6; count of bases not matched to a gene: 7. CDR1 is SEHNR, CDR2 FQNEAQ, per germline (reference sequence). This CDR3 contains 14 residues. CDR3 bases: TGTGCCAGCAGCTCCCGGGGACAGGGTCCCGAGCAGTACTTC. As protein: CASSSRGQGPEQYF. Drawing the rest from reference TRBV7-9 and TRBJ2-7, the complete variable domain is DTGVSQNPRHKITKRGQNVTFRCDPISEHNRLYWYRQTLGQGPEFLTYFQNEAQLEKSRLLSDRFSAERPKGSFSTLEIQRTEQGDSAMYLCASSSRGQGPEQYFGPGTRLTVT.

J is TRBJ2-5 and V is TRBV14, with 9 positions matching TRBD2. Germline V CDR1 and CDR2: SGHDN, FVKESK. This CDR3 has 14 amino acids. The V and J ends lost 5 bases and 4 bases, in that order; junction bases with no gene match: 5. The CDR3 sequence: CASSGGGAGETQYF. As DNA, the CDR3 is TGTGCCAGCAGCGGCGGGGGGGCCGGAGAGACCCAGTACTTC.

The chain employs TRBV7-2 and TRBJ2-7; 10 bases fit TRBD2. Germline V gene lookup returns CDR1 SGHTA and CDR2 FQGNSA. V lost 5 bases and J lost 0; bases outside the gene matches: 16. CDR3 length: 19 residues. CDR3 region: CASSPRGASGSRSSYEQYF. The CDR3 DNA reads as TGTGCCAGCAGCCCACGGGGGGCTAGCGGGAGCAGATCCTCCTACGAGCAGTACTTC.